This TCR beta chain was observed in a study of T cells expressing NK-cell markers. Study in general: Source material for TCR beta repertoires consisted of sorted CD3+CD56+NKG2C+, CD3+CD56+NKG2C- and CD3+CD56-NKG2C+ T cells. Study results and caveats: HCMV specificity of expanded NKG2C+ T cell clones remained unclear.

This CDR3 has 13 amino acids. CDR1 MDHEN and CDR2 SYDVKM come from the germline V gene. Details on this clonotype: Its antigen is currently unknown.

The authors generated TCR beta cDNA through 5'RACE template switching with UMIs. For each CDR3 protein, TCRdb gives one entry from its re-call of the 5' RACE reads, without DNA. The repertoire table contains around 550,000 distinct CDR3 sequences. The source material was blood T cells: a sorted CD56 or NKG2C T cell subset, CD4+ or CD8+ T cells, or bulk PBMC T cells (not recorded which). The TCR comes from a young man in good health. The chain links TRBV28 to TRBJ2-1; TCRdb proposes TRBD2, but this gene call is untestable without DNA. CDR3 region: CASSVTSANEQFF.